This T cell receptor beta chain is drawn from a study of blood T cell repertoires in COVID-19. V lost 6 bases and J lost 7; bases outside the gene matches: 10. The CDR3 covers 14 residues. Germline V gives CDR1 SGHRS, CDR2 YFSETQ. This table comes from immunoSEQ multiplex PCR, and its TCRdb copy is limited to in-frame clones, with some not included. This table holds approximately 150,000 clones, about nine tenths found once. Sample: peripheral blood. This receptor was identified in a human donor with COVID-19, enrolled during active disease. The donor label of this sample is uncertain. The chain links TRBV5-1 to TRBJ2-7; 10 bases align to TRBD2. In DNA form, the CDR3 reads TGCGCCAGCATGAGCGGGGGGGCCCTTGGTGAGCAGTACTTC. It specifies CASMSGGALGEQYF.